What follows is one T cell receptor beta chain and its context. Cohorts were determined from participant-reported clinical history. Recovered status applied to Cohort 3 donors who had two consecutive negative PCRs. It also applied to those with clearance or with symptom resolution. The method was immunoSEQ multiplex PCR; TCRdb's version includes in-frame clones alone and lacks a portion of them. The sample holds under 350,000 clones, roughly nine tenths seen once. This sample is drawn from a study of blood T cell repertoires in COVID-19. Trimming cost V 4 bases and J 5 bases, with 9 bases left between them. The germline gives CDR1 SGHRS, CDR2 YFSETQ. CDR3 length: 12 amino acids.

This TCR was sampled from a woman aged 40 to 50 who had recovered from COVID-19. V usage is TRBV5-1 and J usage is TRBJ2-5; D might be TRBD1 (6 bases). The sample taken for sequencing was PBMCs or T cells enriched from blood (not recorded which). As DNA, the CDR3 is TGCGCCAGCAGCACTCAGGGGGAGACCCAGTACTTC. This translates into CASSTQGETQYF.